One and the same sample provided the 5 T cell receptor beta chains below, sequenced in a study of blood T cell repertoires in COVID-19. Libraries were prepared by immunoSEQ multiplex PCR; TCRdb keeps only in-frame clonotypes and omits some of them. The data show under 450,000 clones, approximately 89% seen once. The source material was PBMCs or T cells enriched from blood (not recorded which). Source of these receptors: a man aged 25-40 years who had recovered from COVID-19.

This clone was observed a few times. The genes are TRBV5-4 and TRBJ2-2, with 7 bases lining up with TRBD1. This CDR3 contains 13 residues. With 5 bases clipped from V and 8 bases from J, the junction kept 6 bases outside the gene matches. CDR1 is SGHNT, CDR2 YYREEE, per germline (reference sequence). The CDR3 coding sequence is TGTGCCAGCAGACCTGACAGGGTTGGGGAGCTGTTTTTT. Protein product: CASRPDRVGELFF.

This chain links TRBV10-3 with TRBJ1-3; 8 bases are shared with TRBD1. V was clipped by 7 bases and J by 6 bases; unmatched bases: 8. The germline V gene has CDR1 ENHRY and CDR2 SYGVKD. This CDR3 comprises 14 residues. In DNA, the CDR3 is TGTGCCATCACGGACAGGGTATTGAAAAACACCATATATTTT. Its protein product is CAITDRVLKNTIYF.

V and J are TRBV7-2 and TRBJ2-2; D may be TRBD2 (5 bases). This CDR3 is built from 15 residues. Germline lookup yields CDR1 SGHTA and CDR2 FQGNSA. V was cut by 2 bases and J by 5 bases, with 12 bases left in between. CDR3 nucleotide sequence: TGTGCCAGCAGCTTACTTTGGACTGAGACCGGGGAGCTGTTTTTT. It yields the protein CASSLLWTETGELFF.

This chain joins TRBV6-6 and TRBJ2-7; D is possibly TRBD2 (6 bases). V dropped 7 bases and J dropped 1 base, with 20 bases sitting between them. Germline CDR1 is MNHNY and CDR2 is SVGAGI (reference sequence). The CDR3 is 16 amino acids. CDR3 sequence reads: CASNRETTDRSYEQYF. CDR3 DNA: TGTGCCAGCAACCGGGAGACGACAGACAGATCCTACGAGCAGTACTTC.

This sequence joins TRBV10-3 and TRBJ1-1; TRBD1 is a possible D gene (5 bases). The germline V gene has CDR1 ENHRY and CDR2 SYGVKD. Trimming cost V 10 bases and J 2 bases, with 14 bases left between them. The CDR3 is 13 amino acids. The CDR3 protein is CATMDTYNTEAFF. The DNA for the CDR3 is TGTGCCACTATGGACACTTATAACACTGAAGCTTTCTTT.